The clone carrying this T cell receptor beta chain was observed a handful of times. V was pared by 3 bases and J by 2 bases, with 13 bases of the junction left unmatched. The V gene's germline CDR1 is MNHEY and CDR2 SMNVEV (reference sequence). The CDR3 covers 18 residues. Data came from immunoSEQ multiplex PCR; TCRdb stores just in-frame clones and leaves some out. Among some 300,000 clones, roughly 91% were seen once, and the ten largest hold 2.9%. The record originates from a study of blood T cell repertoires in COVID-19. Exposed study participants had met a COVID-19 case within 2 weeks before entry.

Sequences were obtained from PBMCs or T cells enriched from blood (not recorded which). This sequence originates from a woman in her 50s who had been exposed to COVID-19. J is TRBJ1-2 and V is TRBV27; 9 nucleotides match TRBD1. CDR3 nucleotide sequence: TGTGCCAGCAGTTTCCTCGCCTCGGGACAGGGTGTAAACTATGGCTACACCTTC. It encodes CASSFLASGQGVNYGYTF.